This T cell receptor beta chain was sequenced in a study of identical twins. Regarding the study as a whole: Out-of-frame sharing of TCR alpha in monozygotic twins was underestimated by models. While abundant cord blood beta clonotypes carried fewer insertions, memory repertoires showed no such pattern. Conclusions were drawn cross-sectionally by statistical analysis, without following the same donors.

The sample holds a few counts of this clonotype. As yet, its antigen is unknown. The V and J ends lost 0 bases and 3 bases respectively, with 13 bases between them. The germline gives CDR1 SGHDT, CDR2 YYEEEE. The CDR3 has 15 amino acids. MiXCR, applied by TCRdb to the 5' RACE reads, yields one record per CDR3 protein. The repertoire holds 690,000 or so distinct CDR3 sequences, with roughly 8% as singletons. The data were also submitted as part of a second study, on yellow fever vaccine responses in identical twins. That source notes: Reports say the vaccine T cell response in twins looked partly convergent and partly personalized.

The chain has TRBV5-6 and TRBJ2-7, with D perhaps TRBD1 (6 bases). The sequencing sample was made of PBMCs. The TCR sequence derives from a woman aged 18-30 years in good health. CDR3 residues: CASSLVGASVYEQYF. In nucleotides, the CDR3 is TGTGCCAGCAGCTTGGTGGGGGCTTCGGTCTACGAGCAGTACTTC.